One sample yielded the 21 T cell receptor beta chains listed below, sequenced in a study of Graves' ophthalmopathy and Graves' hyperthyroidism. Amplification of the TCR beta CDR3 regions used RNA transcripts (as template). In the first round, RT-PCR was carried out with HTBI primers, and a multiplex PCR formed the second round. TCRdb re-analysed the multiplex PCR reads in MiXCR, keeping a single row per CDR3 protein. The sample lists about 640,000 distinct CDR3 sequences; about two fifths were seen once. The specimen sequenced was peripheral blood. The receptors were sampled from an adult man with Graves' ophthalmopathy.

The J gene is TRBJ1-4, the V gene TRBV5-1; D is perhaps TRBD1 (5 bases). Trimming removed 4 bases from V and 2 bases from J, with 15 bases in between. This CDR3 contains 16 residues. The germline CDR1 and CDR2 sequences are SGHRS and YFSETQ. The CDR3 nucleotides read TGCGCCAGCAGCGAAATAGCCCAGGGTACTAATGAAAAACTGTTTTTT. This sequence encodes CASSEIAQGTNEKLFF. The entire variable domain, with the rest obtained from reference TRBV5-1 and TRBJ1-4, is as follows: KAGVTQTPRYLIKTRGQQVTLSCSPISGHRSVSWYQQTPGQGLQFLFEYFSETQRNKGNFPGRFSGRQFSNSRSEMNVSTLELGDSALYLCASSEIAQGTNEKLFFGSGTQLSVL.

A few counts support this clonotype. The chain is built from TRBV25-1 and TRBJ2-3; perhaps TRBD2 as D (6 bases). This CDR3 has 15 amino acids. Germline-derived CDR1 and CDR2 are MGHDK and SYGVNS. Trimming removed 2 bases from V and 1 base from J, with 10 bases in between. The CDR3 coding sequence is TGTGCCAGCAGTGAAGGGACGGGGGGCACAGATACGCAGTATTTT. This translates into CASSEGTGGTDTQYF.

This rearrangement joins TRBV2 to TRBJ2-6, with unresolved D. The tail of the sequence fits TRBJ2-7 better, so the J call may be wrong. From germline, CDR1 is SNHLY and CDR2 FYNNEI. The CDR3 contains 14 residues. CDR3 in amino acids: CASSAERQIYEQYF. The CDR3 DNA sequence: TGTGCCAGCAGTGCTGAAAGGCAAATATACGAGCAGTACTTC.

In its sample, this clonotype was seen many times. The genes are TRBV7-9 and TRBJ2-7, with 7 positions matching TRBD2. Trimming at V came to 0 bases and at J to 2 bases, leaving 4 bases not matched to a gene. This CDR3 is built from 15 residues. Germline V gives CDR1 SEHNR, CDR2 FQNEAQ (reference sequence). DNA for the CDR3: TGTGCCAGCAGCTTAGCGGGGGGGGGTGCCTACGAGCAGTACTTC. This codes for CASSLAGGGAYEQYF.

There are a few counts of this clonotype. V is TRBV5-1 and J is TRBJ1-1; 8 bases fit TRBD1. The CDR3 totals 15 residues. The V gene end was trimmed by 3 bases and the J gene end by 0 bases; junction bases not matched to a gene: 4. Germline V CDR1 and CDR2: SGHRS, YFSETQ. CDR3 DNA: TGCGCCAGCAGCTCTCAGGGGGCCGTGAACACTGAAGCTTTCTTT. It specifies CASSSQGAVNTEAFF.

This clonotype has at least ten counts. V usage is TRBV7-2 and J usage is TRBJ1-6, with 12 bases aligning to TRBD1. The CDR3 extends over 15 amino acids. V trimming: 9 bases; J trimming: 4 bases; junction bases outside the gene matches: 4. Germline-derived CDR1 and CDR2 are SGHTA and FQGNSA. The CDR3 is CASGTGGAYNSPLHF. CDR3 DNA: TGTGCCAGTGGGACAGGGGGCGCATATAATTCACCCCTCCACTTT.

The chain links TRBV19 to TRBJ2-5; 8 bases agree with TRBD1. Germline-derived CDR1 and CDR2 are LNHDA and SQIVND (reference sequence). The CDR3 covers 15 residues. V trimming: 8 bases; J trimming: 7 bases; junction bases outside the gene matches: 15. CDR3 nucleotides: TGTGCCAGTGGTCCTCGGACAGGGTTTTATATGACCCAGTACTTC. Encoded protein: CASGPRTGFYMTQYF.

This clonotype has a handful of counts. The V gene is TRBV7-2, the J gene TRBJ2-3; 8 bases fit TRBD2. Germline V gene lookup returns CDR1 SGHTA and CDR2 FQGNSA. This CDR3 contains 16 residues. Trimming removed 7 bases from V and 5 bases from J; junction bases left unmatched: 14. For the CDR3, the DNA is TGTGCCAGCAACCAACCGGGACTAGGGGTTCAAGATACGCAGTATTTT. It is translated as CASNQPGLGVQDTQYF.

This clonotype was seen at least ten times. The chain couples TRBV29-1 to TRBJ1-2; unclear D gene. V was pared by 7 bases and J by 8 bases, with 17 bases between. From germline, CDR1 is SQVTM and CDR2 ANQGSEA. CDR3 length: 12 amino acids. CDR3 DNA: TGCAGCGCTCAGAGCGCTGAAAGAGGCTACACCTTC. Residues: CSAQSAERGYTF.

This clonotype occurred many times. This sequence joins TRBV9 and TRBJ1-2; a possible D gene is TRBD1 (6 bases). Trimming removed 2 bases at V and 2 bases at J, with 10 bases between. This CDR3 comprises 14 residues. Germline CDR1 reads SGDLS; CDR2 reads YYNGEE. The CDR3 DNA reads TGTGCCAGCAGCGTTAGCCAGGGGAACTATGGCTACACCTTC. It is translated as CASSVSQGNYGYTF.

This clonotype was counted only a few times. The chain carries TRBV20-1 and TRBJ2-7; D may be TRBD1 (6 bases). From germline, CDR1 is DFQATT and CDR2 SNEGSKA (reference sequence). Trimming took 5 bases from V and 0 from J, leaving 11 bases between them. The CDR3 sequence is 13 residues long. In nucleotides, the CDR3 is TGCAGTGCTCTGGGGGCTCTCTCCTACGAGCAGTACTTC. Amino acids: CSALGALSYEQYF.

Concerning this clonotype itself: This could be a read error, since a much larger clone is one nucleotide away. J is TRBJ1-4 and V is TRBV9; D not certain. The CDR3 runs 13 residues. Germline assignment: CDR1 SGDLS and CDR2 YYNGEE. The CDR3 region has the DNA TGTGCCAGCAGCGTAGCTGTTGGGGAAAAACTGCTTTTT. This gives the protein CASSVAVGEKLLF.

This clonotype was picked up a small number of times. V usage is TRBV20-1 and J usage is TRBJ1-1, with D possibly TRBD1 on 6 matching bases. This CDR3 comprises 12 residues. V was pared by 4 bases and J by 1 base, with 7 bases between. Germline CDR1 DFQATT, CDR2 SNEGSKA (reference sequence). CDR3: CSATGANTEAFF. In DNA, the CDR3 is TGCAGTGCTACAGGGGCGAACACTGAAGCTTTCTTT.

V and J are TRBV5-1 and TRBJ1-2; TRBD1 agrees at 10 bases. CDR1 is SGHRS and CDR2 is YFSETQ in the germline V gene. V shed 4 bases, J shed 6 bases, and the junction held 15 bases outside the gene matches. This CDR3 contains 17 residues. Here the CDR3 DNA reads TGCGCCAGCAGCCATTGGACAGGGGGGAACACCGTAAATGGCTACACCTTC. Translation gives CASSHWTGGNTVNGYTF.

V gene TRBV2 combines with J gene TRBJ2-6; perhaps TRBD2 as D (6 bases). Trimming left V 6 bases short and J 7 bases short, with 19 bases between. Germline V lookup: CDR1 SNHLY, CDR2 FYNNEI. The CDR3 runs to 16 residues. The DNA of the CDR3 is TGTGCCAGCAGCTTGGAGGGCGCGGGCGAAGCCAACGTCCTGACTTTC. This translates into CASSLEGAGEANVLTF.

This clonotype came up many times. This chain connects TRBV2 to TRBJ2-5; D remains ambiguous. V was trimmed by 4 bases and J by 1 base, leaving 10 bases between them. This CDR3 is 14 amino acids long. Germline CDR1 and CDR2: SNHLY and FYNNEI. This chain's CDR3 is CASSADTFQETQYF. CDR3 nucleotide sequence: TGTGCCAGCAGTGCAGACACCTTCCAAGAGACCCAGTACTTC.

The rearrangement joins TRBV15 to TRBJ1-4; weak D call: TRBD1 (5 bases). Trimming shortened V by 5 bases and J by 10 bases, and 14 bases separated the two germline ends. CDR3 length equals 13 residues. Germline loops: CDR1 LNHNV, CDR2 YYDKDF (reference sequence). The CDR3 spells CATSGQGSSKLFF. In DNA, the CDR3 is TGTGCCACCAGCGGGCAGGGATCCTCAAAACTGTTTTTT.

This clonotype was seen at least ten times. The chain combines TRBV19 with TRBJ1-1; possible D gene TRBD1, 5 bases. Germline CDR1 reads LNHDA; CDR2 reads SQIVND (reference sequence). The CDR3 is 16 residues long. V was clipped by 9 bases and J by 1 base, with 21 bases between them. The CDR3 DNA reads as TGTGCCAGCTCCATCCCGAGGGGACTCGGGAACACTGAAGCTTTCTTT. Translating gives CASSIPRGLGNTEAFF.

This clonotype came up once. The J gene is TRBJ1-5, the V gene TRBV20-1; 9 bases line up with TRBD1. The CDR3 has 12 amino acids. After removal of 3 bases from V and 14 bases from J, the junction contained 8 bases not matched to a gene. Germline CDR1 is DFQATT and CDR2 is SNEGSKA (reference sequence). The CDR3 DNA reads TGCAGTGCTAGGGGACAGGGATCTTACGAGCATTTT. This gives the protein CSARGQGSYEHF.

A remark on this clonotype: A junction end diverges from the germline sequence, so it may reflect a read error. The gene calls are TRBV2 and TRBJ1-4; D ambiguous. The CDR3 sequence is 14 residues long. CDR1 and CDR2 (germline): SNHLY, FYNNEI. CDR3 nucleotide sequence: TGTGCCAGCAGTACGGAGGTTGTAGGAGAAAAACTGGTTTTT. This translates into CASSTEVVGEKLVF.

This clonotype appeared many times. This chain uses TRBV19 with TRBJ1-5; D is uncertain. V gave up 0 bases and J gave up 3 bases, with 9 bases separating them. From germline, CDR1 is LNHDA and CDR2 SQIVND (reference sequence). This CDR3 is 15 amino acids long. The CDR3 nucleotides are TGTGCCAGTAGTATAGAATGGCAGAACAATCAGCCCCAGCATTTT. Protein product: CASSIEWQNNQPQHF.